Following are 6 T cell receptor beta chains from one sample sequenced in a study of cytomegalovirus exposure and HLA in healthy donors. The PCR ran on 60 Vbeta and 13 Jbeta primers. TCRdb's table, derived via immunoSEQ multiplex PCR, lists solely in-frame clones and lacks some. The table shows some 200,000 clones, with over 75% occurring only once. Input material: PBMCs. The receptors originated from a man in his fifties in good health and CMV-seronegative.

V gene TRBV6-6 combines with J gene TRBJ1-3; D unresolved. V dropped 3 bases and J dropped 3 bases, with 6 bases sitting between them. This CDR3 comprises 13 residues. Germline V gene lookup returns CDR1 MNHNY and CDR2 SVGAGI (reference sequence). In DNA form, the CDR3 reads TGTGCCAGCAGTTATTATCTTGGAAACACCATATATTTT. It encodes CASSYYLGNTIYF.

The V and J genes are TRBV7-2 and TRBJ1-2; 7 bases match TRBD1. The germline V gene has CDR1 SGHTA and CDR2 FQGNSA. J gave up 4 bases and V 0 bases, and 2 bases lay outside the gene matches. There are 14 residues in the CDR3. The DNA of the CDR3 is TGTGCCAGCAGCTTAGCGGGACAGCCCTATGGCTACACCTTC. Encoded protein: CASSLAGQPYGYTF.

This clone was recorded a few times. This sequence joins TRBV5-6 and TRBJ2-1, with TRBD2 matching over 12 bases. This CDR3 contains 18 residues. After removal of 4 bases from V and 6 bases from J, the junction contained 14 bases not matched to a gene. The V gene's germline CDR1 is SGHDT and CDR2 YYEEEE. Here the CDR3 reads CASSPRTSGVGGFNEQFF. DNA for the CDR3: TGTGCCAGCAGCCCTCGGACTAGCGGGGTCGGCGGCTTCAATGAGCAGTTCTTC.

This clone was seen only once. This chain joins TRBV9 and TRBJ1-1; 9 bases fit TRBD1. CDR3 length: 15 residues. Germline CDR1 reads SGDLS; CDR2 reads YYNGEE. J lost 3 bases, V lost 0 bases, and 3 bases had no gene match. For the CDR3, the DNA is TGTGCCAGCAGCGTAGGTGGACAGGGGTACACTGAAGCTTTCTTT. Translated, it gives CASSVGGQGYTEAFF.

This clone has only a few counts. The chain recombines TRBV19 with TRBJ2-1; no definite D call. CDR3 length: 13 amino acids. Germline V gives CDR1 LNHDA, CDR2 SQIVND (reference sequence). With 5 bases removed from V and 9 bases from J, the gap between germline ends came to 14 bases. CDR3 nucleotide sequence: TGTGCCAGTAGTCGGCGCCGGGTGGGTGAGCAGTTCTTC. Amino acids: CASSRRRVGEQFF.

V gene TRBV7-3 combines with J gene TRBJ1-2, with D maybe TRBD1 (5 bases). Germline CDR1 and CDR2: SGHTA and FQGTGA. V was trimmed by 3 bases and J by 2 bases, leaving 7 bases between them. The CDR3 runs 13 residues. The CDR3 DNA follows: TGTGCCAGCAGCTTTTCAGGGAACTATGGCTACACCTTC. Translation: CASSFSGNYGYTF.